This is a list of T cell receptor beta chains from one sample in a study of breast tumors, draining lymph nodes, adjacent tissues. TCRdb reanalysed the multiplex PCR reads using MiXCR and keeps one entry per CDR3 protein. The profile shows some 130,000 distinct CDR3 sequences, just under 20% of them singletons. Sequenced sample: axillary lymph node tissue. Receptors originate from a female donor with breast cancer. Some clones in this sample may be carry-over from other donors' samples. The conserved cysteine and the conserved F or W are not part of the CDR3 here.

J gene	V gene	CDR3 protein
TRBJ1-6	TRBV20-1	SARERELIESPLH
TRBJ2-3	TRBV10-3	AISPGGIDTDTQY
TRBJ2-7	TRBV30	AWSVGGGPSYEQY
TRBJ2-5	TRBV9	ASSGSAGGGETQY
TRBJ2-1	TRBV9	ASSPRGGTSEAEQF
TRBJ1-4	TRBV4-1	ASSRAFVGEKLF
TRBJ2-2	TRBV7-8	ASSLGLAGTGELF
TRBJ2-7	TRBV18	ASSPTNLETHEQY
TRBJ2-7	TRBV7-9	ASSLGRYSYEQY
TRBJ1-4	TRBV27	ASSDRQATNEKLF
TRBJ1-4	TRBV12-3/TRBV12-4	ASSFRQGDEKLF
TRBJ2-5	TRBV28	ASSPAPGETQY
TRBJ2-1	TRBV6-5	ASFPPSGSRNNNEQF
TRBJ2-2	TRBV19	ASSINTRDTGELF
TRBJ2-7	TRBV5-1	ASSPGTSVRSYEQY
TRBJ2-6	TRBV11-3	ASSSRGVGANVLT
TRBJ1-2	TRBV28	ASSLAGRDYGYT
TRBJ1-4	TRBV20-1	SASPTGGGEKLF
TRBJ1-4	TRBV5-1	ASSSGTKSEKLF
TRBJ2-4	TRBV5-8	ATAVGGWVIQY
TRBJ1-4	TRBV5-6	ASSLLSSTNEKLF
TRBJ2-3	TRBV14	ASSQYRLAGSVTDTQY
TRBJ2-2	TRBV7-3	ASSFGVENTGELF
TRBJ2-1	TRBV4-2	ASSQEGQSSYNEQF
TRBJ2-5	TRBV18	ASSELSGQETQY
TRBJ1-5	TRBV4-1	ASSHTGTGIQPQH
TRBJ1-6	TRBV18	ASSKSDRRPLH
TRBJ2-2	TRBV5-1	ASSLGGYGLADTGFVGELF
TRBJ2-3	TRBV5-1	ASSLGTGVDTQY
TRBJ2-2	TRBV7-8	ASSLAGSSGELF
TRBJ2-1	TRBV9	ASSATTGTNEQF
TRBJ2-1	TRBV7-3	ASSHSSLGYNEQF
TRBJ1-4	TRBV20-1	SARKAGATNEKLF
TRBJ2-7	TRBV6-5	ASSYFGIGYEQY
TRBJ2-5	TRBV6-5	ASRKGTSGRETQY
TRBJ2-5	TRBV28	ASSLPQGAQETQY
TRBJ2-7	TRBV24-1	ATSSEYGEQY
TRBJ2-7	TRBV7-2	ASSLGGWEGVQY
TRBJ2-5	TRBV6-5	ASSYLRAETQY
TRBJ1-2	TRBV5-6	ASSGDRDYGYT
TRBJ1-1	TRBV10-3	AISGGNTEAF
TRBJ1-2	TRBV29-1	SVARTGNYGYT
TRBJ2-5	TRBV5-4	ASSKGLAGAYQETQY
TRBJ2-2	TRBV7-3	ASSSGGASGELF
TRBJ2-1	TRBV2	ASRTSLAGGEQF
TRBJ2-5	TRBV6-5	ASSPGLAGEGNQETQY
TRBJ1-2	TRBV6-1	ASRYGADGYT
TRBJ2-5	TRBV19	ASSMDVRGRETQY
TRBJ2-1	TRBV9	ASSVTSGGGREQF
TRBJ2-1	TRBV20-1	SARVTGGKEQF
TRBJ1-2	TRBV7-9	ASSLGFRYGYT
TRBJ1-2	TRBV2	ASSRRSEGYT
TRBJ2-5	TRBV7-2	ASSLQAYQETQY
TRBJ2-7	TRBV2	ASSELGTTYEQY
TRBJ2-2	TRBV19	ASSIPGQGSGELF
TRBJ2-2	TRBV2	ASLIRSGDYTGELF
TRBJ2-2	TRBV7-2	ASSLLGLANTGELF
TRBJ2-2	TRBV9	ASSVVTTGELF
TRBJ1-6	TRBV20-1	SARRGEGGRSSPLH